This TCR beta chain appears in the sequencing data of a study of identical twins' blood T cells. Study-wide points: V gene usage reportedly matched far better within twin pairs than unrelated donors. Twins shared more top CDR3 clonotypes than unrelated donors did.

A previously described protocol, modified, built RNA-based TCR cDNA libraries. TCRdb reprocessed the 5' RACE reads with MiXCR, giving one entry per CDR3 protein. Of hundreds of thousands of distinct CDR3 sequences listed, approximately 30% are singletons. The length of the CDR3 is 14 residues. Comment on this clonotype: Its antigen remains unidentified. Germline is not matched at one junction end, which may reflect a read error.

The J gene is TRBJ2-3, the V gene TRBV12-3 or TRBV12-4; 7 nucleotides match TRBD1. This clonotype originated in a woman between 18 and 55 years old in good health. The sample was PBMCs. The CDR3 loop is CASSPQGVTGTQYF. CDR3 bases: TGTGCCAGCAGTCCCCAGGGGGTCACAGGTACGCAGTATTTT.